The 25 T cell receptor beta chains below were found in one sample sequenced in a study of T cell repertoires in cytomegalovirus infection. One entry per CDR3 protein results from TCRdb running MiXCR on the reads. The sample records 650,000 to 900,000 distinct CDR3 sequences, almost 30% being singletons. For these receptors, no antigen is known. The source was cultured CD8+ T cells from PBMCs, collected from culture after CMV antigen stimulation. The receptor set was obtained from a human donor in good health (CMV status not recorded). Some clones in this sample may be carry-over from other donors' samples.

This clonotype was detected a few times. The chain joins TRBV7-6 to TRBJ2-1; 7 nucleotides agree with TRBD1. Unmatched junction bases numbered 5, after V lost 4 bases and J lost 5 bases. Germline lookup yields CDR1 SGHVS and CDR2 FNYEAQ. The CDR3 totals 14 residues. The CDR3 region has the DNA TGTGCCAGCAGCTCGACAGGGAGCAACAATGAGCAGTTCTTC. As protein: CASSSTGSNNEQFF.

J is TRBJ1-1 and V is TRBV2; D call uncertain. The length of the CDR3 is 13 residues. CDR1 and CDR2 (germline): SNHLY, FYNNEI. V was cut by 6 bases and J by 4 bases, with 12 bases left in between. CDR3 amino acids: CASREFDGTEAFF. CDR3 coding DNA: TGTGCCAGCAGGGAATTCGATGGCACTGAAGCTTTCTTT.

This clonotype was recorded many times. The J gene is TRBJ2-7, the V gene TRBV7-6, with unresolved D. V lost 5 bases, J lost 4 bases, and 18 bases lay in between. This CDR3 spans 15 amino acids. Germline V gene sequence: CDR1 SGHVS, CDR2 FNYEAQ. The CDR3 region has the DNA TGTGCCAGCAGCCTCGTAGGCGGTCTTGGGTACGAGCAGTACTTC. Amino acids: CASSLVGGLGYEQYF.

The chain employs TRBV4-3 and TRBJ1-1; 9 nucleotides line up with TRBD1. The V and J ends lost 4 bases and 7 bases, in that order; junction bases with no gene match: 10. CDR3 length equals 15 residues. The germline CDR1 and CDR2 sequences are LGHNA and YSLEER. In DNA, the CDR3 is TGCGCCAGCAGCCCCGGAACCGGGACAGGGCATGAAGCTTTCTTT. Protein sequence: CASSPGTGTGHEAFF.

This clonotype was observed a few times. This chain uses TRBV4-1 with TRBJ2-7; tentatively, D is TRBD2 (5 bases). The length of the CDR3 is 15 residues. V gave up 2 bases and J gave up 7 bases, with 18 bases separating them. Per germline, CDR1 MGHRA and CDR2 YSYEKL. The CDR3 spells CASSQKIVSTGEQYF. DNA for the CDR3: TGCGCCAGCAGCCAAAAAATCGTCTCCACGGGGGAGCAGTACTTC.

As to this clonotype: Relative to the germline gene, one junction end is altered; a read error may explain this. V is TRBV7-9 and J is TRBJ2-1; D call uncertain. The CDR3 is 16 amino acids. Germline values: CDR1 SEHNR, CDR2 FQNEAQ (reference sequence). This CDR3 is CASTLDRQFPFYEQFF. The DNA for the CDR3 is TGTGCCAGCACCTTAGATAGGCAGTTCCCGTTCTATGAGCAGTTCTTC. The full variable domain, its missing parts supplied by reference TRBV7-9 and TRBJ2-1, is DTGVSQNPRHKITKRGQNVTFRCDPISEHNRLYWYRQTLGQGPEFLTYFQNEAQLEKSRLLSDRFSAERPKGSFSTLEIQRTEQGDSAMYLCASTLDRQFPFYEQFFGPGTRLTVL.

The CDR3 nucleotides are TGTGCCATCAAGATAAACAGGGAAGGAAGGGGAAACACCATATATTTT. It encodes CAIKINREGRGNTIYF. The chain recombines TRBV10-3 with TRBJ1-3; possible D gene TRBD1, 6 bases. The V end lost 7 bases, the J end lost 4 bases, and 20 bases lay between the germline ends. Per germline, CDR1 ENHRY and CDR2 SYGVKD. CDR3 length: 16 residues.

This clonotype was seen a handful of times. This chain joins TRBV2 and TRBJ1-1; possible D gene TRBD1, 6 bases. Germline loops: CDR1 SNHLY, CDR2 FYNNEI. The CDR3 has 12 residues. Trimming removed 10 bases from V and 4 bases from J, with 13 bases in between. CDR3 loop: CAILGGFTEAFF. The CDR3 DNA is TGTGCCATCCTAGGGGGGTTCACTGAAGCTTTCTTT.

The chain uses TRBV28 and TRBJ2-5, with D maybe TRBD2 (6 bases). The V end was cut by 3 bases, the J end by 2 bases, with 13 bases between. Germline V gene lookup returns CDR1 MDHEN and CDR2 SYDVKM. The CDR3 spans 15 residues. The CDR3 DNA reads TGTGCCAGCAGTTTGCCGGGGGAAGCGCAAGAGACCCAGTACTTC. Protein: CASSLPGEAQETQYF.

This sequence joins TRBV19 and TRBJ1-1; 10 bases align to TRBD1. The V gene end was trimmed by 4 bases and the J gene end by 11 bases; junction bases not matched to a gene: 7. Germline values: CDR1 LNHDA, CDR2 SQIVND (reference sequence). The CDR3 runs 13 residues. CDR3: CASSRGQGKLAFF. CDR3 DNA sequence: TGTGCCAGTAGTAGGGGACAGGGGAAATTGGCTTTCTTT.

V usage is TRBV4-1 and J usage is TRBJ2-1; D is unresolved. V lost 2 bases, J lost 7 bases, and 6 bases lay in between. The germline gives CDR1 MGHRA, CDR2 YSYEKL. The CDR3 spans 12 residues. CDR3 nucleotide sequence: TGCGCCAGCAGCCAAAATCAGAATGAGCAGTTCTTC. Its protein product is CASSQNQNEQFF.

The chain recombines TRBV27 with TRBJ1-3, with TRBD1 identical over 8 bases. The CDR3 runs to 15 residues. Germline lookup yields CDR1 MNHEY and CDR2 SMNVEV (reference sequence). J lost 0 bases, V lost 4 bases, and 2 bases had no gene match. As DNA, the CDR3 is TGTGCCAGCAGTTCGGACAGGGACTCTGGAAACACCATATATTTT. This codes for CASSSDRDSGNTIYF.

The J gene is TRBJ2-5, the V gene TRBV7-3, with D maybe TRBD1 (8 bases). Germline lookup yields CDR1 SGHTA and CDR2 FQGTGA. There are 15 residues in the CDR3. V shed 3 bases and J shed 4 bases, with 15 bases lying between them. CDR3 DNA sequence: TGTGCCAGCAGCTTCTCAGGGGGCGGGAGAGAGACCCAGTACTTC. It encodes CASSFSGGGRETQYF. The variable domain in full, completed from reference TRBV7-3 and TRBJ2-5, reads GAGVSQTPSNKVTEKGKYVELRCDPISGHTALYWYRQSLGQGPEFLIYFQGTGAADDSGLPNDRFFAVRPEGSVSTLKIQRTERGDSAVYLCASSFSGGGRETQYFGPGTRLLVL.

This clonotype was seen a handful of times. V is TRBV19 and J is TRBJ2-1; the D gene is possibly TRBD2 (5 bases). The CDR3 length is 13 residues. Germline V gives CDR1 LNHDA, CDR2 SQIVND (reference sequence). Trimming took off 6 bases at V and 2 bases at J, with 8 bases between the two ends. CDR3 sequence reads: CASRSGTYNEQFF. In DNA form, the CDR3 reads TGTGCCAGTAGAAGCGGAACCTACAATGAGCAGTTCTTC. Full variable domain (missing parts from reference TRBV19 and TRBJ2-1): DGGITQSPKYLFRKEGQNVTLSCEQNLNHDAMYWYRQDPGQGLRLIYYSQIVNDFQKGDIAEGYSVSREKKESFPLTVTSAQKNPTAFYLCASRSGTYNEQFFGPGTRLTVL.

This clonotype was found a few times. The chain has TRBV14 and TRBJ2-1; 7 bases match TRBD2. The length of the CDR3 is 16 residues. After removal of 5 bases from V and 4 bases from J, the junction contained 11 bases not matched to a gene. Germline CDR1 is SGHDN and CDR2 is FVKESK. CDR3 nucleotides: TGTGCCAGCAGCTCCACGGGGGGACTTACTTACAATGAGCAGTTCTTC. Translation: CASSSTGGLTYNEQFF. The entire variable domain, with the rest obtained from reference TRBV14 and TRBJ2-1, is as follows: EAGVTQFPSHSVIEKGQTVTLRCDPISGHDNLYWYRRVMGKEIKFLLHFVKESKQDESGMPNNRFLAERTGGTYSTLKVQPAELEDSGVYFCASSSTGGLTYNEQFFGPGTRLTVL.

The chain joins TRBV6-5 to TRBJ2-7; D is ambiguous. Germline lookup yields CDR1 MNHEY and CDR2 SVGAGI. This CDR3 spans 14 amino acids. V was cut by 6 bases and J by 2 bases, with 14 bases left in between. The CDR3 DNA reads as TGTGCCAGCAGCAACGAGGCTGGGGCCTACGAGCAGTACTTC. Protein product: CASSNEAGAYEQYF.

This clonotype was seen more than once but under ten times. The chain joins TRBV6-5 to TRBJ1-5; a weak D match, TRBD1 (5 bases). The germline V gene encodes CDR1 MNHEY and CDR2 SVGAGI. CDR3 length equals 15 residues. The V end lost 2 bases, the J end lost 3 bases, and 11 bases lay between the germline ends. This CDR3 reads CASSYRRGYNQPQHF. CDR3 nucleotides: TGTGCCAGCAGTTACCGAAGGGGTTACAATCAGCCCCAGCATTTT.

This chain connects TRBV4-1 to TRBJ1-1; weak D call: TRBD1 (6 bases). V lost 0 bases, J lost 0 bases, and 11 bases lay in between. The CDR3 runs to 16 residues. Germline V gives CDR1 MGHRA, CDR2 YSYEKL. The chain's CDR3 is CASSQDEGGLNTEAFF. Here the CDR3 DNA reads TGCGCCAGCAGCCAAGATGAGGGGGGGCTGAACACTGAAGCTTTCTTT.

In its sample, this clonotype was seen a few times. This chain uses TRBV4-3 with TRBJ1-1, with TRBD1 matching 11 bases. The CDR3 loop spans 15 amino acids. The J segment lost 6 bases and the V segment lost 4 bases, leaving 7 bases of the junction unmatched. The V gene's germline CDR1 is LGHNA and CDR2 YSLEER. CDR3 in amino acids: CASSPQGQGVSEAFF. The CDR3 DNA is TGCGCCAGCAGCCCCCAGGGACAGGGGGTATCTGAAGCTTTCTTT.

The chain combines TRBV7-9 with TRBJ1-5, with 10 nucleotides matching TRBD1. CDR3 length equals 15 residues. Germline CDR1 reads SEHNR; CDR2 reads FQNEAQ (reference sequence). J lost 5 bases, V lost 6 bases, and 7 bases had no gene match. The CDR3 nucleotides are TGTGCCAGCAGTGGTCGGGGGACAGGGGATCAGCCCCAGCATTTT. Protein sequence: CASSGRGTGDQPQHF.

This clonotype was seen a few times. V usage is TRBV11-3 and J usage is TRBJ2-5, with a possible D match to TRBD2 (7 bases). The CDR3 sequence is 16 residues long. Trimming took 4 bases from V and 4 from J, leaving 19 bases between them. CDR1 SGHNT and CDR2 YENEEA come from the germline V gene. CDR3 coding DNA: TGTGCCAGCAGCTCTGAGGACTCCGGGGGGCGAGAGACCCAGTACTTC. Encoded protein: CASSSEDSGGRETQYF.

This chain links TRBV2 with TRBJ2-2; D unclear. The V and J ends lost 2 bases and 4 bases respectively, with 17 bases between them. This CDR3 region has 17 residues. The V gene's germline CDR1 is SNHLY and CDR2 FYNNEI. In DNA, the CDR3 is TGTGCCAGCAGTGAATTTCGGGCCAGTCGCGGCACCGGGGAGCTGTTTTTT. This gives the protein CASSEFRASRGTGELFF.

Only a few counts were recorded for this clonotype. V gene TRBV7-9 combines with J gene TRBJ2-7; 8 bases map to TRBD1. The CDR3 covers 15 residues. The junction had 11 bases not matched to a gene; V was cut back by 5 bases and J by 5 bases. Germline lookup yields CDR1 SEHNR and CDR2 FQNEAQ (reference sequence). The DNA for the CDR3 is TGTGCCAGCAGCCCCCCAGACAGGGGAAGGAACGAGCAGTACTTC. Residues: CASSPPDRGRNEQYF. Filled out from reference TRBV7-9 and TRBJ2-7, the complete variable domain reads DTGVSQNPRHKITKRGQNVTFRCDPISEHNRLYWYRQTLGQGPEFLTYFQNEAQLEKSRLLSDRFSAERPKGSFSTLEIQRTEQGDSAMYLCASSPPDRGRNEQYFGPGTRLTVT.

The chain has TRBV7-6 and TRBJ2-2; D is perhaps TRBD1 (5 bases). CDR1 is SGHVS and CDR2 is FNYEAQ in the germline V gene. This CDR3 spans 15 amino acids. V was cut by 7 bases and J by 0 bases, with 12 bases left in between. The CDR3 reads CASNIRTTNTGELFF. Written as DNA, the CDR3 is TGTGCCAGCAATATTAGGACAACGAACACCGGGGAGCTGTTTTTT.

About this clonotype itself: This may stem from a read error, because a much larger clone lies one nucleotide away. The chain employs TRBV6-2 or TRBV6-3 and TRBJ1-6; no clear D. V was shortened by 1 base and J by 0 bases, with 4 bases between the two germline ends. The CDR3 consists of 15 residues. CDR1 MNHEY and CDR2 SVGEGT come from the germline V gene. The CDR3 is CASSYWSSYNSPLHF. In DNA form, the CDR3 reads TGTGCCAGCAGTTACTGGAGCTCCTATAATTCACCCCTCCACTTT.